The 17 T cell receptor beta chains below were found in one sample sequenced in a study of CDR3 diversity in severe acne. TCRdb ran MiXCR on the PCR reads and lists one entry per CDR3 protein. Among approximately 84,000 distinct CDR3 sequences listed, around 53% were seen once. The sequenced sample consisted of blood. Every receptor here comes from a male donor in good health, without acne.

V gene TRBV20-1 combines with J gene TRBJ2-6; D gene ambiguous. The CDR3 totals 13 residues. The germline V gene has CDR1 DFQATT and CDR2 SNEGSKA (reference sequence). V was pared by 3 bases and J by 4 bases, with 7 bases between. CDR3 in amino acids: CSASLGGANVLTF. Here the CDR3 DNA reads TGCAGTGCTAGTTTGGGGGGGGCCAACGTCCTGACTTTC.

The chain is built from TRBV7-6 and TRBJ1-1, with 9 nucleotides matching TRBD1. The CDR3 sequence is 12 residues long. Per the germline V gene, CDR1 is SGHVS and CDR2 is FNYEAQ. The V gene end was trimmed by 5 bases and the J gene end by 11 bases; junction bases not matched to a gene: 6. The CDR3 DNA reads as TGTGCCAGCAGCACCGGGACAGGGATGGCTTTCTTT. This gives the protein CASSTGTGMAFF.

This clonotype was seen at least ten times. The chain carries TRBV28 and TRBJ1-6; possibly TRBD1 for D (5 bases). CDR3 length equals 12 residues. Trimming pared 11 bases from V and 9 bases from J, leaving 14 bases between. The germline V gene encodes CDR1 MDHEN and CDR2 SYDVKM. The CDR3 nucleotides are TGTGCCGGGGGAAGGGTTTTTTCACCCCTCCACTTT. Translation gives CAGGRVFSPLHF.

J is TRBJ1-1 and V is TRBV7-8; D perhaps matches TRBD1 (5 bases). With 2 bases removed from V and 4 bases from J, the gap between germline ends came to 11 bases. The CDR3 covers 14 residues. Germline V CDR1 and CDR2: SGHVS, FQNEAQ. CDR3 bases: TGTGCCAGCAGCTTACAGGGACGGGGCACTGAAGCTTTCTTT. Its translation is CASSLQGRGTEAFF.

Many counts were recorded for this clonotype. The V gene is TRBV11-2, the J gene TRBJ1-5; D call uncertain. This CDR3 has 16 residues. From germline, CDR1 is SGHAT and CDR2 FQNNGV. V was trimmed by 8 bases and J by 2 bases, leaving 19 bases between them. CDR3 DNA: TGTGCCAGCCGACACGGGAGAGATGAGGGCAATCAGCCCCAGCATTTT. Translated: CASRHGRDEGNQPQHF.

A word on this clonotype: Germline and junction disagree at one end, which may indicate a read error. V is TRBV24-1 and J is TRBJ2-7; D unresolved. Germline V gene data show CDR1 as KGHDR and CDR2 as SFDVKD. The CDR3 is made up of 14 amino acids. This CDR3 reads CASRAALQNYEHYF. The CDR3 DNA follows: TGTGCCAGCAGAGCCGCGCTACAGAATTACGAGCATTACTTT.

The V and J genes are TRBV27 and TRBJ2-1; TRBD2 aligns across 10 bases. There are 14 residues in the CDR3. Germline values: CDR1 MNHEY, CDR2 SMNVEV (reference sequence). The junction had 12 bases not matched to a gene; V was cut back by 11 bases and J by 8 bases. The CDR3: CASRASGSRYEQFF. CDR3 in DNA: TGTGCCTCCCGGGCTAGCGGGAGTAGGTATGAGCAGTTCTTC.

A note on this clonotype: The CDR3 ends on some other residue instead of the conserved phenylalanine or tryptophan, so this is likely a read error. The V call is TRBV7-8, the J call TRBJ2-2, with 8 bases lining up with TRBD2. V lost 5 bases, J lost 4 bases, and 12 bases stayed unmatched. CDR3 length: 17 residues. Germline assignment: CDR1 SGHVS and CDR2 FQNEAQ. CDR3 nucleotide sequence: TGTGCCAGCAGCCTCTCGTCGCTAGCGGGTTTCACCGGGGAGCTGTTTTCT. Translated, it gives CASSLSSLAGFTGELFS.

In this sample, this clonotype turned up many times. This chain links TRBV7-9 with TRBJ2-3; 7 bases map to TRBD1. With V trimmed by 5 bases and J by 6 bases, 8 bases remained unmatched. The germline V gene encodes CDR1 SEHNR and CDR2 FQNEAQ (reference sequence). The CDR3 is 14 residues long. The CDR3 region has the DNA TGTGCCAGCAGCCAGGGGGAGTTCACGGATACGCAGTATTTT. Its protein is CASSQGEFTDTQYF.

The chain recombines TRBV19 with TRBJ1-2, with TRBD1 identical over 7 bases. From germline, CDR1 is LNHDA and CDR2 SQIVND (reference sequence). The CDR3 spans 13 residues. After removal of 5 bases from V and 8 bases from J, the junction contained 8 bases not matched to a gene. The CDR3 reads CASSPGTDLGYTF. CDR3 bases: TGTGCCAGTAGTCCCGGGACAGATCTAGGCTACACCTTC.

The chain links TRBV29-1 to TRBJ2-5; the match to TRBD1 covers 8 bases. The CDR3 has 16 residues. Germline V gives CDR1 SQVTM, CDR2 ANQGSEA. The junction had 11 bases not matched to a gene; V was cut back by 0 bases and J by 5 bases. The CDR3 DNA follows: TGCAGCGTTGAAGATCGACGGACAGGGCCATGGGAGACCCAGTACTTC. Its protein is CSVEDRRTGPWETQYF.

This clonotype was seen repeatedly, ten times or more. The chain is built from TRBV4-2 and TRBJ2-7, with a tentative D call TRBD2 (5 bases). Trimming cost V 0 bases and J 1 base, with 13 bases left between them. Germline V gene lookup returns CDR1 LGHNA and CDR2 YNFKEQ. This CDR3 is built from 16 residues. The CDR3: CASSQDRASRSYEQYF. CDR3 DNA: TGTGCCAGCAGCCAAGATCGGGCTAGCCGGTCCTACGAGCAGTACTTC.

The chain has TRBV15 and TRBJ2-5; 9 nucleotides line up with TRBD2. This CDR3 contains 16 residues. Germline V gene data show CDR1 as LNHNV and CDR2 as YYDKDF (reference sequence). V gave up 4 bases and J gave up 4 bases; unmatched junction bases: 10. The CDR3 DNA reads TGTGCCACCAGCACCACTAGCGGGCCCGAGGGAGAGACCCAGTACTTC. Protein product: CATSTTSGPEGETQYF. Together with reference TRBV15 and TRBJ2-5, the CDR3 gives the full variable domain: DAMVIQNPRYQVTQFGKPVTLSCSQTLNHNVMYWYQQKSSQAPKLLFHYYDKDFNNEADTPDNFQSRRPNTSFCFLDIRSPGLGDTAMYLCATSTTSGPEGETQYFGPGTRLLVL.

The J gene is TRBJ2-7, the V gene TRBV6-4; 10 bases fit TRBD1. This CDR3 region has 14 residues. The germline CDR1 and CDR2 sequences are MRHNA and SNTAGT. V shed 4 bases, J shed 3 bases, and the junction held 3 bases outside the gene matches. The CDR3 region has the DNA TGTGCCAGCAGTGGGACAGGGGGATTCTACGAGCAGTACTTC. Amino acids: CASSGTGGFYEQYF.

The chain combines TRBV14 with TRBJ1-2; D uncertain. Germline V gives CDR1 SGHDN, CDR2 FVKESK. V lost 1 base and J 4 bases, leaving 13 bases between the germline ends. This CDR3 has 15 amino acids. The CDR3, as DNA: TGTGCCAGCAGCCAAGCACTCGGACTCAGCTATGGCTACACCTTC. Its translation: CASSQALGLSYGYTF.

Concerning this clonotype: This may be a read error, as it is one base from a much larger clone. This CDR3 is CASSGFQRNIQYF. The CDR3 nucleotides read TGTGCCAGCAGTGGATTCCAGAGAAACATTCAGTACTTC. This sequence joins TRBV2 and TRBJ2-4, with no clear D. The CDR3 runs 13 residues. The V and J ends lost 4 bases and 6 bases respectively, with 10 bases between them. Per germline, CDR1 SNHLY and CDR2 FYNNEI.

This rearrangement joins TRBV10-3 to TRBJ2-5; 12 bases align to TRBD2. Trimming removed 10 bases from V and 5 bases from J; junction bases left unmatched: 8. Germline V gives CDR1 ENHRY, CDR2 SYGVKD. This CDR3 is 14 amino acids long. The CDR3 bases are TGTGCCAACAGACCCGGACTAGCGGGGGAGACCCAGTACTTC. Residues: CANRPGLAGETQYF.